A selection of T cell receptor beta chains follows, all from one sample in a study of shared clonotypes between healthy human individuals. The protocol was immunoSEQ multiplex PCR, while the TCRdb copy is restricted to in-frame clones and leaves out a portion. Among roughly 490,000 clones listed, approximately 80% were seen once. Material for sequencing was PBMCs. These receptors were collected from a woman aged 40-49 years in good health. Some clones in this sample may be carry-over from other donors' samples. The CDR3 runs from the conserved cysteine through the conserved F or W. The D gene is left open where the match is weak. Clone size appears in some rows only: once, few, many, or a class for an expanded clone.

CDR3 DNA: TGTGCCAGCAGTTTGGTGCCGAAAACCTACAATGAGCAGTTCTTC
CDR3 protein: CASSLVPKTYNEQFF
clone size: once
D gene: NA
J gene: TRBJ2-1
V gene: TRBV28

CDR3 DNA: TGTGCCAGCAGCTTCCAGACGCGGGCCCTAAGCACAGATACGCAGTATTTT
CDR3 protein: CASSFQTRALSTDTQYF
clone size: NA
D gene: NA
J gene: TRBJ2-3
V gene: TRBV7-2

CDR3 DNA: TGTGCCAGCTCACCTACCGGGACAGGGGTTCGTGGCTACACCTTC
CDR3 protein: CASSPTGTGVRGYTF
clone size: few
D gene: TRBD1
J gene: TRBJ1-2
V gene: TRBV18

CDR3 DNA: TGTGCCAGCAGTGAAAAGGCGGAGGGAAACATTCAGTACTTC
CDR3 protein: CASSEKAEGNIQYF
clone size: many
D gene: NA
J gene: TRBJ2-4
V gene: TRBV6-1

CDR3 DNA: TGTGCCAGCAGCTTGGGTGGGACTGAGCAGTTCTTC
CDR3 protein: CASSLGGTEQFF
clone size: NA
D gene: NA
J gene: TRBJ2-1
V gene: TRBV5-4

CDR3 DNA: TGTGCCAGCAGCCGGGGACAGGGGGGGTTGAGTGGCTACACCTTC
CDR3 protein: CASSRGQGGLSGYTF
clone size: few
D gene: TRBD1
J gene: TRBJ1-2
V gene: TRBV2

CDR3 DNA: TGTGCCAGCAGCAAAGTGAGAGCCCCCGGCCTTCCCTCCTACAATGAGCAGTTCTTC
CDR3 protein: CASSKVRAPGLPSYNEQFF
clone size: NA
D gene: NA
J gene: TRBJ2-1
V gene: TRBV21-1

CDR3 DNA: TGTGCCAGCAGCTTAGAACGTGCAGGTCAGCCCCAGCATTTT
CDR3 protein: CASSLERAGQPQHF
clone size: few
D gene: NA
J gene: TRBJ1-5
V gene: TRBV7-8

CDR3 DNA: TGTGCCAGCAGTGACGCGGAGGGAATAGGGGGCTACACCTTC
CDR3 protein: CASSDAEGIGGYTF
clone size: NA
D gene: NA
J gene: TRBJ1-2
V gene: TRBV6-4

CDR3 DNA: TGTGCCAGCAGCCCTCTAGCGGGGGGCAAGGATACGCAGTATTTT
CDR3 protein: CASSPLAGGKDTQYF
clone size: NA
D gene: TRBD2
J gene: TRBJ2-3
V gene: TRBV27

CDR3 DNA: TGTGCCAGCAGGCGGTCAGGGGTGGAGGGCGGCTACACCTTC
CDR3 protein: CASRRSGVEGGYTF
clone size: NA
D gene: NA
J gene: TRBJ1-2
V gene: TRBV9

CDR3 DNA: TGTGCCAGCAGCTTAAGCAGGGGCCCGATGCGAAACACCATATATTTT
CDR3 protein: CASSLSRGPMRNTIYF
clone size: NA
D gene: NA
J gene: TRBJ1-3
V gene: TRBV7-9

CDR3 DNA: TGTGCTAGCAGCTTAGAGGAGGGGACAGAGACCCAGTACTTC
CDR3 protein: CASSLEEGTETQYF
clone size: NA
D gene: NA
J gene: TRBJ2-5
V gene: TRBV7-7

CDR3 DNA: TGTGCCTGGAGCGCTAGAGGAGGGGGGACCCAGTACTTC
CDR3 protein: CAWSARGGGTQYF
clone size: NA
D gene: NA
J gene: TRBJ2-5
V gene: TRBV30

CDR3 DNA: TGCGCCAGCAGCTTGGATCAGGGGATCAAGCAGTACTTC
CDR3 protein: CASSLDQGIKQYF
clone size: few
D gene: NA
J gene: TRBJ2-7
V gene: TRBV5-1

CDR3 DNA: TGCGCCAGCAGCTCCGGGATAGGTGGGGAGACCCAGTACTTC
CDR3 protein: CASSSGIGGETQYF
clone size: NA
D gene: NA
J gene: TRBJ2-5
V gene: TRBV5-1

CDR3 DNA: TGTGCCAGCAGCAGGGAGACATCTGATACGCAGTATTTT
CDR3 protein: CASSRETSDTQYF
clone size: NA
D gene: NA
J gene: TRBJ2-3
V gene: TRBV7-8

CDR3 DNA: TGTGCCTGGAGTGTGAGGGTTGCCGGAAACACCATATATTTT
CDR3 protein: CAWSVRVAGNTIYF
clone size: NA
D gene: NA
J gene: TRBJ1-3
V gene: TRBV30

CDR3 DNA: TGTGCCAGCAGAGGGCAAGAGACCCAGTACTTC
CDR3 protein: CASRGQETQYF
clone size: NA
D gene: NA
J gene: TRBJ2-5
V gene: TRBV6-5

CDR3 DNA: TGCGCCAGCAGTCGCCCCTGGGGGGCAATGAACACCGGGGAGCTGTTTTTT
CDR3 protein: CASSRPWGAMNTGELFF
clone size: NA
D gene: NA
J gene: TRBJ2-2
V gene: TRBV23-1

CDR3 DNA: TGTGCCAGCAGTCCGTACAGGGGTCATGAAAAACTGCTTTTT
CDR3 protein: CASSPYRGHEKLLF
clone size: NA
D gene: TRBD1
J gene: TRBJ1-4
V gene: TRBV28

CDR3 DNA: TGTGCCAGCAGCTTGCGTGTGTACGAGCAGTACTTC
CDR3 protein: CASSLRVYEQYF
clone size: NA
D gene: NA
J gene: TRBJ2-7
V gene: TRBV5-4

CDR3 DNA: TGTGCCAGCTCGACTAGATCGGATGTTAAGTTCTTC
CDR3 protein: CASSTRSDVKFF
clone size: few
D gene: NA
J gene: TRBJ2-1
V gene: TRBV18

CDR3 DNA: TGTGCCAGTAGTATGAGCGGGGGCCCAAGCACAGATACGCAGTATTTT
CDR3 protein: CASSMSGGPSTDTQYF
clone size: NA
D gene: TRBD2
J gene: TRBJ2-3
V gene: TRBV19

CDR3 DNA: TGTGCCAGTGCGGATGGGAACTATGGCTACACCTTC
CDR3 protein: CASADGNYGYTF
clone size: few
D gene: NA
J gene: TRBJ1-2
V gene: TRBV28

CDR3 DNA: TGTGCCAGCAGTGAAGACTCCGGGACCGCGTCCTACGAGCAGTACTTC
CDR3 protein: CASSEDSGTASYEQYF
clone size: few
D gene: NA
J gene: TRBJ2-7
V gene: TRBV6-1

CDR3 DNA: TGTGCCAGCAGCGTAGGCTACAATGAGCAGTTCTTC
CDR3 protein: CASSVGYNEQFF
clone size: few
D gene: NA
J gene: TRBJ2-1
V gene: TRBV9

CDR3 DNA: TGTGCCAGCAGTGAAGCACTAGAAGGCTCCTACAATGAGCAGTTCTTC
CDR3 protein: CASSEALEGSYNEQFF
clone size: NA
D gene: NA
J gene: TRBJ2-1
V gene: TRBV6-1

CDR3 DNA: TGTGCCAGCAGTTTAACTCCTGCCTACGAGCAGTACTTC
CDR3 protein: CASSLTPAYEQYF
clone size: NA
D gene: NA
J gene: TRBJ2-7
V gene: TRBV28

CDR3 DNA: TGTGCCAGCAGCGCAGTGGTGGGGAATGAGCAGTTCTTC
CDR3 protein: CASSAVVGNEQFF
clone size: NA
D gene: NA
J gene: TRBJ2-1
V gene: TRBV7-9

CDR3 DNA: TGTGCCAGCAGCTTATGGGGGCAGACCTACGAGCAGTACTTC
CDR3 protein: CASSLWGQTYEQYF
clone size: NA
D gene: NA
J gene: TRBJ2-7
V gene: TRBV5-4

CDR3 DNA: TGTGTCAGCAGTGAGGGGGCGGACGGCTACACCTTC
CDR3 protein: CVSSEGADGYTF
clone size: once
D gene: TRBD1
J gene: TRBJ1-2
V gene: TRBV6-1

CDR3 DNA: TGTGCCAGCAGCTCCCGACACCAAGAGACCCAGTACTTC
CDR3 protein: CASSSRHQETQYF
clone size: once
D gene: NA
J gene: TRBJ2-5
V gene: TRBV7-8

CDR3 DNA: TGTGCCAGCGCCTCACTAGCGGGAGTTGTAGAGACCCAGTACTTC
CDR3 protein: CASASLAGVVETQYF
clone size: once
D gene: TRBD2
J gene: TRBJ2-5
V gene: TRBV27

CDR3 DNA: TGTGCCACCACCCCTGGTCTTCGGACAGGACCATACAATGAGCAGTTCTTC
CDR3 protein: CATTPGLRTGPYNEQFF
clone size: NA
D gene: TRBD1
J gene: TRBJ2-1
V gene: TRBV15

CDR3 DNA: TGTGCCTGGAGTGCGACAGCTAAAAATTCACCCCTCCACTTT
CDR3 protein: CAWSATAKNSPLHF
clone size: NA
D gene: NA
J gene: TRBJ1-6
V gene: TRBV30

CDR3 DNA: TGTGCCAGCAGCCTCACTAGCGGCCCGACTTACGAGCAGTACTTC
CDR3 protein: CASSLTSGPTYEQYF
clone size: NA
D gene: TRBD2
J gene: TRBJ2-7
V gene: TRBV7-2

CDR3 DNA: TGTGCCAGCAGCCAAACGGGAGGGAATCAGCCCCAGCATTTT
CDR3 protein: CASSQTGGNQPQHF
clone size: NA
D gene: NA
J gene: TRBJ1-5
V gene: TRBV14

CDR3 DNA: TGCGCCAGCAGCTTGGAAACACCCTCCCTGTCAATGGAGCTCTTTAACTATGGCTACACCTTC
CDR3 protein: CASSLETPSLSMELFNYGYTF
clone size: NA
D gene: NA
J gene: TRBJ1-2
V gene: TRBV5-1